The 9 T cell receptor beta chains listed next were all sequenced from one sample in a study of blood T cell repertoires in COVID-19 (dated by TCRdb to 2018 to 2020). Preparation of the library involved the immunoSEQ multiplex PCR assay. The table was pulled from immuneACCESS by TCRdb, which kept in-frame rearrangements only. Such tables lose some clones; where checked, under half of the loss comes from unresolved V genes, and the rest has no known cause. The sample table shows roughly 150,000 clones, and 79% are seen once. Together, the top ten hold 15% to 20% of the sample. The material sequenced was PBMCs or T cells enriched from blood (not recorded which). Receptor source: a woman between 70 and 85 years old in a cohort exposed to, infected with or recovered from COVID-19 (not recorded which).

The chain is built from TRBV19 and TRBJ1-3, with D uncertain. V was clipped by 5 bases and J by 0 bases, with 14 bases between them. The CDR3 covers 16 residues. CDR1 LNHDA and CDR2 SQIVND come from the germline V gene (reference sequence). CDR3 DNA sequence: TGTGCCAGTAGTCGGAGCACACCGAGCTCTGGAAACACCATATATTTT. It encodes CASSRSTPSSGNTIYF.

The chain combines TRBV29-1 with TRBJ1-5; TRBD1 matches at 7 bases. The CDR3 extends over 15 amino acids. Trimming cost V 4 bases and J 9 bases; bases outside gene matches: 15. CDR1 is SQVTM, CDR2 ANQGSEA, per germline. CDR3 coding DNA: TGCAGCGTTGGGGGGCCAAGGGACAGTATGGGGCCCCAGCATTTT. This translates into CSVGGPRDSMGPQHF.

The chain joins TRBV4-1 to TRBJ2-1; a weak D match, TRBD1 (5 bases). Germline CDR1 MGHRA, CDR2 YSYEKL. The CDR3 runs to 15 residues. The germline V and J ends were trimmed by 4 bases and 8 bases, with 18 bases remaining between them. The CDR3 loop reads CASSPLDIMQDEQFF. Here the CDR3 DNA reads TGCGCCAGCAGCCCTTTGGACATAATGCAGGATGAGCAGTTCTTC.

This clone has just one count. The V gene is TRBV19, the J gene TRBJ2-3; 9 bases are shared with TRBD1. After removal of 5 bases from V and 4 bases from J, the junction contained 4 bases not matched to a gene. CDR3 length equals 14 residues. Per germline, CDR1 LNHDA and CDR2 SQIVND (reference sequence). The CDR3, as DNA: TGTGCCAGTAGTCTCGGACAGGGGCCAGATACGCAGTATTTT. Its protein is CASSLGQGPDTQYF.

This rearrangement joins TRBV21-1 to TRBJ2-1; the table names TRBD2, a call not compared with the DNA. TRBV21-1 is classified as a pseudogene. The CDR3 runs 15 residues. Here the CDR3 DNA reads TGTGCCAGCAGCAAAAAGGAGGGAGGGACTCATGAGCAGTTCTTC. Its translation: CASSKKEGGTHEQFF.

This sequence joins TRBV5-1 and TRBJ2-7; D uncertain. The ends were cut back, 0 bases at V and 5 bases at J, with 6 bases in the middle. Germline V gene lookup returns CDR1 SGHRS and CDR2 YFSETQ. This CDR3 has 12 residues. The CDR3 is CASSLVADEQYF. The CDR3 nucleotides are TGCGCCAGCAGCTTGGTTGCAGACGAGCAGTACTTC.

The rearrangement links TRBV5-6 to TRBJ2-2; 7 bases map to TRBD2. There are 14 residues in the CDR3. Germline V lookup: CDR1 SGHDT, CDR2 YYEEEE. The V and J ends lost 4 bases and 0 bases, in that order; junction bases with no gene match: 0. CDR3 nucleotide sequence: TGTGCCAGCAGCCGGGGGGCGAACACCGGGGAGCTGTTTTTT. Amino acid sequence: CASSRGANTGELFF.

There are a few counts of this clone. J is TRBJ1-5 and V is TRBV28, with 9 bases matching TRBD1. With V trimmed by 2 bases and J by 3 bases, 5 bases remained unmatched. Germline V gene lookup returns CDR1 MDHEN and CDR2 SYDVKM. The CDR3 has 16 amino acids. CDR3 DNA: TGTGCCAGCAGTTTAGACGGGACAGGGTCCAATCAGCCCCAGCATTTT. It is translated as CASSLDGTGSNQPQHF.

Here the CDR3 reads CASIAQGINTGELFF. As DNA, the CDR3 is TGTGCCAGCATCGCGCAGGGGATCAACACCGGGGAGCTGTTTTTT. The chain couples TRBV7-2 to TRBJ2-2; the D gene is possibly TRBD1 (6 bases). This CDR3 is 15 amino acids long. V was cut by 7 bases and J by 2 bases, with 14 bases left in between. From germline, CDR1 is SGHTA and CDR2 FQGNSA.